These T cell receptor beta chains were read from a single sample in a study of beta chain features in type 1 diabetes. Measured with immunoSEQ multiplex PCR; TCRdb has only the in-frame clones, and not every one. This repertoire shows some 660,000 clones, about 14% found once; its top ten account for nearly 0.04%. Sequenced material: naive CD4+ T cells from blood. The receptor source for this set is a man younger than 35 with type 1 diabetes. Each CDR3 is given with its conserved first and last residue. A D gene is named only where the DNA matches it firmly. Some rows have no size entry. The others give once, few or many, or a class for an expanded clone.

>TRBV20-1|-|-|TRBJ2-5
CSASGPETQYF
TGCAGTGCTTCAGGGCCCGAGACCCAGTACTTC
>TRBV30|few|TRBD2|TRBJ2-1
CAWSVAGGRDEQFF
TGTGCCTGGAGCGTAGCGGGAGGGCGGGATGAGCAGTTCTTC
>TRBV2|-|TRBD2|TRBJ2-7
CASSWTSGTYEQYF
TGTGCCAGCAGTTGGACTAGCGGGACCTACGAGCAGTACTTC
>TRBV2|few|-|TRBJ1-4
CASSTNSLMDEKLFF
TGTGCCAGCAGTACAAACAGCCTCATGGATGAAAAACTGTTTTTT
>TRBV27|-|TRBD1|TRBJ2-2
CASLSLWDSPNTGELFF
TGTGCCAGCCTGTCCCTCTGGGACAGCCCAAACACCGGGGAGCTGTTTTTT
>TRBV4-2|-|-|TRBJ1-4
CASSQALNEKLFF
TGTGCCAGCAGCCAAGCACTGAATGAAAAACTGTTTTTT
>TRBV5-6|-|-|TRBJ2-5
CASTLDRTTETQYF
TGTGCCAGCACCTTGGACCGCACAACGGAGACCCAGTACTTC
>TRBV19|-|-|TRBJ1-2
CASTFDRNYGYTF
TGTGCCAGTACCTTCGACAGGAACTATGGCTACACCTTC
>TRBV5-1|-|TRBD2|TRBJ2-7
CASSPGIAGVIHEQYF
TGCGCCAGCAGCCCAGGTATAGCGGGAGTTATCCACGAGCAGTACTTC
>TRBV7-9|-|-|TRBJ1-1
CAISRTTPNTEAFF
TGTGCCATCTCAAGAACGACCCCGAACACTGAAGCTTTCTTT
>TRBV18|few|-|TRBJ1-5
CASSPGSGVQPQHF
TGTGCCAGCTCACCTGGATCAGGGGTTCAGCCCCAGCATTTT
>TRBV7-2|few|-|TRBJ1-1
CASSLSDSGRAFF
TGTGCCAGCAGCTTATCCGACTCTGGGCGGGCTTTCTTT
>TRBV5-4|-|TRBD2|TRBJ2-7
CASSLGGLAGVGEQYF
TGTGCCAGCAGCTTGGGAGGACTAGCGGGAGTGGGTGAGCAGTACTTC
>TRBV9|few|TRBD1|TRBJ2-1
CASSVAGQAVKQFF
TGTGCCAGCAGCGTAGCGGGACAGGCGGTTAAGCAGTTCTTC
>TRBV30|-|-|TRBJ1-2
CAWTHTGTARGYTF
TGTGCCTGGACCCACACCGGGACTGCGAGGGGCTACACCTTC
>TRBV18|-|-|TRBJ2-1
CASSRGWDTTYNEQFF
TGTGCCAGCTCCCGAGGCTGGGACACAACCTACAATGAGCAGTTCTTC
>TRBV7-2|-|-|TRBJ2-1
CASSSGPNNEQFF
TGTGCCAGCAGCTCCGGACCAAACAATGAGCAGTTCTTC
>TRBV15|few|TRBD1|TRBJ1-5
CATSRGQGARQPQHF
TGTGCCACCAGCAGAGGACAGGGGGCGAGACAGCCCCAGCATTTT
>TRBV28|few|-|TRBJ2-7
CASLADSYEQYF
TGTGCCAGCTTGGCGGATTCCTACGAGCAGTACTTC
>TRBV28|few|-|TRBJ2-7
CATEGHSYEQYF
TGTGCCACCGAGGGGCACTCCTACGAGCAGTACTTC
>TRBV28|-|-|TRBJ2-4
CASTGLLAKNIQYF
TGTGCCAGCACGGGACTCCTAGCCAAAAACATTCAGTACTTC
>TRBV5-6|few|-|TRBJ1-4
CASRAAGAGEKLFF
TGTGCCAGCAGAGCCGCGGGGGCAGGGGAAAAACTGTTTTTT
>TRBV30|-|-|TRBJ2-1
CAWSDQGNEQFF
TGTGCCTGGAGCGACCAGGGGAATGAGCAGTTCTTC
>TRBV30|-|TRBD1|TRBJ1-6
CACGQGSSYNSPLHF
TGTGCCTGTGGACAGGGGAGCTCCTATAATTCACCCCTCCACTTT
>TRBV30|few|TRBD2|TRBJ2-2
CAWSITSGRHTGELFF
TGTGCCTGGAGCATCACTAGCGGGAGGCACACCGGGGAGCTGTTTTTT
>TRBV5-4|-|-|TRBJ2-7
CASSNRVTYEQYF
TGTGCCAGCAGCAACAGGGTTACCTACGAGCAGTACTTC
>TRBV4-1|-|-|TRBJ1-1
CASSQEGRLNTEAFF
TGCGCCAGCAGCCAAGAGGGCAGATTGAACACTGAAGCTTTCTTT
>TRBV19|-|TRBD2|TRBJ2-1
CASSKRGENEQFF
TGTGCCAGTAGTAAGCGGGGGGAAAATGAGCAGTTCTTC
>TRBV28|-|-|TRBJ2-3
CASRRSRTDTQYF
TGTGCCAGCAGAAGATCTCGCACAGATACGCAGTATTTT
>TRBV10-2|few|-|TRBJ1-2
CASSNVGGYTF
TGCGCCAGCTCGAATGTTGGGGGCTACACCTTC
>TRBV10-1|-|TRBD2|TRBJ2-1
CASSELIAGGTQFF
TGCGCCAGCAGTGAGTTGATAGCGGGAGGGACCCAGTTCTTC
>TRBV9|few|-|TRBJ2-1
CASSKDRNYDEQFF
TGTGCCAGCAGCAAAGACAGGAACTACGATGAGCAGTTCTTC
>TRBV2|-|-|TRBJ1-1
CARRGATEAFF
TGTGCCAGAAGGGGGGCCACTGAAGCTTTCTTT
>TRBV29-1|few|-|TRBJ1-1
CSVVVVRTEGVYTEAFF
TGCAGCGTTGTGGTCGTTCGGACAGAGGGGGTTTACACTGAAGCTTTCTTT
>TRBV7-2|-|-|TRBJ1-1
CASSLGRSNTEAFF
TGTGCCAGCAGCTTAGGACGGTCGAACACTGAAGCTTTCTTT
>TRBV30|-|-|TRBJ2-4
CAWSGDRTSLGKNIQYF
TGTGCCTGGAGTGGGGATCGGACATCCCTGGGCAAAAACATTCAGTACTTC
>TRBV29-1|few|TRBD1|TRBJ2-7
CSVLDRVPYEQYF
TGCAGCGTGCTAGACAGGGTACCCTACGAGCAGTACTTC
>TRBV7-2|-|TRBD1|TRBJ2-5
CASRRTGSGQETQYF
TGTGCCAGCAGGAGGACAGGGTCCGGTCAAGAGACCCAGTACTTC
>TRBV5-4|-|-|TRBJ2-7
CASSLSEQYF
TGTGCCAGCAGCTTGTCTGAGCAGTACTTC
>TRBV30|few|-|TRBJ2-2
CARTGGAQIGELFF
TGTGCCCGGACTGGGGGGGCGCAGATCGGGGAGCTGTTTTTT
>TRBV15|-|-|TRBJ1-3
CATSRVHAAGNTIYF
TGTGCCACCAGCAGAGTACACGCCGCTGGAAACACCATATATTTT
>TRBV30|-|-|TRBJ2-7
CAWSDQVWEQYF
TGTGCCTGGAGTGACCAGGTGTGGGAGCAGTACTTC
>TRBV19|-|-|TRBJ1-5
CASSTDRRAPQHF
TGTGCCAGTAGCACTGACAGAAGGGCGCCCCAGCATTTT
>TRBV9|few|-|TRBJ2-2
CASSVPANTGELFF
TGTGCCAGCAGCGTTCCAGCCAACACCGGGGAGCTGTTTTTT
>TRBV7-6|few|-|TRBJ2-3
CASSPLPLSTDTQYF
TGTGCCAGCAGCCCCCTCCCCCTTAGCACAGATACGCAGTATTTT